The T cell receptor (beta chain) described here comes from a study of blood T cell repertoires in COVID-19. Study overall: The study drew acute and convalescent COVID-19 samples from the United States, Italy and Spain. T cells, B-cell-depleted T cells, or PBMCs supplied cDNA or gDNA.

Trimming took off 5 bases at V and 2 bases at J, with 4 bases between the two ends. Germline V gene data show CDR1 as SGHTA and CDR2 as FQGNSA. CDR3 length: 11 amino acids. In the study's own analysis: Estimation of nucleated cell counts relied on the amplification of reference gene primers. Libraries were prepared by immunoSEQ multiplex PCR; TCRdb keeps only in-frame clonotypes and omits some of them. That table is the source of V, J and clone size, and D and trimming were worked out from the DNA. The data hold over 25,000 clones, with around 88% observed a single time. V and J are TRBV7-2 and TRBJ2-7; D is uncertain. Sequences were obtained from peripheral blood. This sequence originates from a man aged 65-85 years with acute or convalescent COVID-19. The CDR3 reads CASSHTYEQYF. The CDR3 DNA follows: TGTGCCAGCAGCCACACCTACGAGCAGTACTTC.